This T cell receptor (beta chain) was obtained from a study of T cell responses to AZD1222 COVID-19 vaccine. Notes on the study in general: Donors in the cohort were predominantly white British and more often female, and clonal diversity was possibly underestimated. AZD1222 recipients seropositive at baseline numbered only five or six.

This table comes from immunoSEQ multiplex PCR, and its TCRdb copy is limited to in-frame clones, with some not included. The sample lists about 190,000 clones, roughly 90% occurring once. As regards this clone: Its target is not known.

CDR3 size: 13 residues. The germline gives CDR1 SQVTM, CDR2 ANQGSEA. V was clipped by 3 bases and J by 5 bases, with 12 bases between them. This TCR derives from an adult in good health. This material consisted of peripheral blood, taken on day 0 of AZD1222 vaccination. V gene TRBV29-1 combines with J gene TRBJ2-3; no clear D gene. CDR3 DNA: TGCAGCGTTGACCCCGGAAGGCGAGATACGCAGTATTTT. Translated, it gives CSVDPGRRDTQYF.